These 13 T cell receptor beta chains share one sample of origin, sequenced in a study of tumor-infiltrating lymphocytes in primary liver carcinoma (dated by TCRdb to about 2017). Total RNA and DNA were co-extracted without cell sorting from 20-30 mg of bulk tissue using the AllPrep DNA/RNA mini kit. The sequencing machine was an Illumina HiSeq 2500. TCRbeta-specific cDNA was reverse-transcribed from approximately 0.5 ug total RNA using a constant-region primer and ProtoScript II reverse transcriptase. Construction of the TCRbeta libraries relied on three nested rounds of multiplex PCR, following a slightly modified ARM-PCR procedure. Multiplex TRBV1-TRBV30 forward primers and a Cbeta reverse primer were used in the first two PCR rounds, each of which was run for approximately 9 cycles. Starting from the raw public reads, TCRdb applied fastp trimming at Q25, assembled clones with MiXCR and retained in-frame beta chains. Each entry merges the rows of one CDR3 protein and shows their most common DNA and genes. The sample data list fewer than 70,000 distinct CDR3 sequences, and about three quarters of these were observed just once. The ten largest clonotypes hold approximately 52% of the sample.

The specimen was liver tumor tissue from sampling region 2. Explained via the paper, the cell subset or site label denotes: tumor region T2, inferior pole. These receptors were obtained from a man aged 35 to 55 with primary liver carcinoma and hepatitis B virus infection.

This clonotype has a count of ten or more. This chain links TRBV28 with TRBJ1-6; TRBD1 matches 8 bases. There are 15 residues in the CDR3. Germline trimming cut 6 bases from V and 8 bases from J; bases unmatched to any gene: 9. The V gene's germline CDR1 is MDHEN and CDR2 SYDVKM. This chain's CDR3 is CASRAPGQAYSPLHF. For the CDR3, the DNA is TGTGCCAGCAGAGCACCGGGACAGGCCTATTCACCCCTCCACTTT.

About this clonotype: Relative to the germline gene, one junction end is altered; a read error may explain this. V usage is TRBV10-3 and J usage is TRBJ2-2; tentative D call: TRBD2 (7 bases). This CDR3 has 14 residues. The V gene's germline CDR1 is ENHRY and CDR2 SYGVKD. CDR3: CAIMERDDTGGLFF. The CDR3 coding sequence is TGTGCCATCATGGAGCGGGACGACACCGGGGGGCTGTTCTTT.

This clonotype has a handful of counts. The chain employs TRBV10-2 and TRBJ1-1, with a possible D match to TRBD1 (6 bases). Germline-derived CDR1 and CDR2 are WSHSY and SAAADI. The CDR3 loop spans 13 amino acids. Between the trimmed V and J ends, which lost 3 bases and 1 base, there was a span of 6 bases. The CDR3 DNA is TGCGCCAGCAGTGACAGGGGGAACACTGAAGCTTTCTTT. Its protein product is CASSDRGNTEAFF.

Turning to this clonotype: One end of the junction is discordant with germline, which a read error may explain. The chain is built from TRBV29-1 and TRBJ2-1; D is perhaps TRBD2 (5 bases). Germline CDR1 SQVTM, CDR2 ANQGSEA. There are 11 residues in the CDR3. The CDR3 is CSVESNNEHFF. In DNA form, the CDR3 reads TGTAGCGTTGAAAGCAACAATGAGCACTTCTTC.

The chain carries TRBV28 and TRBJ2-1; perhaps TRBD1 as D (5 bases). The CDR3 length is 15 residues. Germline V gene sequence: CDR1 MDHEN, CDR2 SYDVKM. Trimming removed 6 bases at V and 7 bases at J, with 19 bases between. The CDR3 coding sequence is TGTGCCAGCAGCGGAATTCAGGGCCCGGATAATGAGCAGTTCTTC. Its translation is CASSGIQGPDNEQFF.

This clonotype was detected once. A junction end diverges from the germline sequence, so it may reflect a read error. V usage is TRBV11-1 and J usage is TRBJ2-5; 7 bases map to TRBD1. The germline V gene encodes CDR1 SGHAT and CDR2 FQDESV (reference sequence). The CDR3 length is 14 residues. CDR3 in amino acids: CTSTGQVEMETQYF. The CDR3 DNA follows: TGTACCAGCACTGGACAGGTGGAGATGGAGACCCAGTACTTC.

This clonotype has a single count. The final CDR3 position lacks the conserved phenylalanine or tryptophan, pointing to a likely read error. It is unclear where the CDR3 begins or ends on the DNA, so no DNA is shown, and the CDR3 is as TCRdb lists it. V usage is TRBV12-3 or TRBV12-4 and J usage is TRBJ2-2; the table's D call, TRBD2, has no DNA check behind it. Counting both end residues, the CDR3 totals 16 amino acids. The CDR3 loop is CASSHTSGVYTGELSY.

In its sample, this clonotype was seen many times. The junction and the germline gene differ at one end; a read error may be behind it. The rearrangement joins TRBV29-1 to TRBJ2-7; TRBD2 matches at 13 bases. Germline V CDR1 and CDR2: SQVTM, ANQGSEA. The CDR3 totals 15 residues. CDR3 nucleotides: TGCAGCGTGGAAGGGACTAGCGGGACCCTTTGGGAGCAGTACTTC. Encoded protein: CSVEGTSGTLWEQYF.

CDR3 in amino acids: CASSYRASGGYEQYV. The CDR3 bases are TGTGCCAGCAGTTATAGGGCTAGCGGGGGCTACGAGCAGTACGTC. The chain uses TRBV6-5 and TRBJ2-7; 10 bases fit TRBD2. Germline V gene data show CDR1 as MNHEY and CDR2 as SVGAGI. This CDR3 has 15 amino acids. J was trimmed by 3 bases and V by 3 bases; bases with no gene match: 5.

In regard to this clonotype: The CDR3 does not end in the conserved phenylalanine or tryptophan, so this is likely a read error. V usage is TRBV29-1 and J usage is TRBJ1-1, with D unresolved. This CDR3 comprises 11 residues. CDR1 is SQVTM and CDR2 is ANQGSEA in the germline V gene. CDR3 DNA sequence: TGCAGCGTTCTCGGATACACGGAAGCTTTCTTG. It translates to CSVLGYTEAFL.

The chain links TRBV12-3 or TRBV12-4 to TRBJ2-1, with 11 bases fitting TRBD1. J lost 5 bases, V lost 3 bases, and 6 bases had no gene match. This CDR3 region has 16 residues. DNA of the CDR3: TGTGCCAGCAGTTTTCGGACAGGGGGCTCTCACAATGAGCAGTTCTTC. As protein: CASSFRTGGSHNEQFF.

This clonotype came up many times. The chain joins TRBV7-2 to TRBJ2-7; 10 bases are a match to TRBD2. CDR1 and CDR2 from the germline V gene are SGHTA and FQGNSA. The junction had 11 bases not matched to a gene; V was cut back by 5 bases and J by 7 bases. This CDR3 contains 15 residues. The CDR3 loop is CASSAYSGGTSEQYF. CDR3 DNA sequence: TGTGCCAGCAGCGCTTATAGCGGGGGGACAAGTGAGCAGTACTTC.

Concerning this clonotype itself: This may come from a read error, since a much larger clone is one base off. Because the CDR3 is missing its conserved closing phenylalanine or tryptophan, this is likely a read error. The chain couples TRBV7-9 to TRBJ2-1, with TRBD1 matching 8 bases. Germline loops: CDR1 SEHNR, CDR2 FQNEAQ (reference sequence). This CDR3 spans 16 amino acids. CDR3 sequence (DNA): TGTGCCAGCACCTTATGGTCCGGGACAGGTTACAATGAGCAGTTCTCC. Translating it yields CASTLWSGTGYNEQFS.